This entry describes one TCR beta chain. This clone's antigen is unknown. No much larger clonotype is one base removed from it; base qualities were not supplied. The CDR3 covers 13 residues, taking in both the cysteine and the phenylalanine. Left in the record is the CDR3 DNA by itself, 39 bases read in frame from the first base. Between the V and J ends, shortened by 6 bases and 0 bases respectively, the junction contains 8 bases. Sequences ENHRY (CDR1) and SYGVKD (CDR2) are obtained from the germline V gene. In the paper's terms, the time point label means: baseline before first vaccination. Vaccinee samples came from UK trials COV001 and COV002, including a single-blind randomized controlled phase 2/3 trial of AZD1222 (ChAdOx1 nCoV-19) in healthy adults. For TCRbeta chain sequencing, PBMC samples from trial participants were taken at day 0 and at day 28 after the second dose. These data are taken from a study of T cell responses to AZD1222 COVID-19 vaccine (dated by TCRdb to about 2021). Broadly, across the study: AZD1222 recipients whose second dose came at about 4 weeks and those whose second dose came at about 12 weeks were combined into one group, since spike-specific TCR depth and breadth did not differ between the two schedules. TCR sequencing covered some 250 trial participants: 200 to 210 given two doses of AZD1222 and 26 given two doses of MenACWY control vaccine. Trial participants were enrolled into age subgroups of 18-55, 56-69 and 70-plus years, which contained about 150, 28 and 57 TCR-sequenced participants, respectively. What the authors observed across the whole study: Nearly half of unique spike-specific TCRs reportedly recognized epitopes outside regions mutated in the B.1.351 and B.1.1.7 variants. After two AZD1222 doses, spike-specific TCR breadth and depth were significantly higher than at day 0 and than in MenACWY recipients. Only six AZD1222 recipients were SARS-CoV-2 seropositive at baseline, limiting conclusions about previously exposed vaccinees. Because no samples from the day 14 peak response were available, repertoires could be characterized only after the peak T cell response. CD4 TCRs associated with the vaccine covered the entire spike protein, and the dominant responses were in regions 160-218 and 743-854. The 56-69-year group was small, and its depth increase did not reach significance, likely because of low power. Most participants were white British and females outnumbered males, and the authors suggested that clonal diversity may have been underestimated.

The CDR3 regions of human TCRbeta chains were analyzed by immunosequencing. Under the source paper's analysis protocol: TCRs in the repertoires were compared against a reference library of SARS-CoV-2-specific TCRs that had been generated with the MIRA antigen-specificity platform. Breadth meant the fraction of unique TCRs that were SARS-CoV-2-associated, whereas depth meant the fraction of total T cells that were SARS-CoV-2-associated. Each spike-specific TCR was assigned to its reactive spike region and to a CD4 or CD8 class using the MIRA data. Log10-transformed breadth and depth values were compared by one-way ANOVA with Sidak's multiple comparisons tests. The source is immuneACCESS, and TCRdb retained only in-frame sequences with V and J called. Part of the clones is not carried over; for the studies checked, unresolved V genes explain less than half of this, and the remainder is unexplained. The DNA was the basis for D and trimming; V, J and clone size are from that table. Present in this sample are about 100,000 clones, about 90% of which were seen just once. The biggest ten clones account for 16% of the sample.

The material was peripheral blood, obtained on day 0 of AZD1222 vaccination. Rearrangement joined TRBV10-3 to TRBJ1-1; there is no confident call for the D gene. The TCR sequence derives from an adult in good health. The CDR3 here reads CAIRGDLNTEAFF. In nucleotides, the sequence is TGTGCCATCAGGGGAGACCTGAACACTGAAGCTTTCTTT.